Listed here are 7 T cell receptor beta chains from one sample, sequenced in a study of blood T cell repertoires in COVID-19. Profiling relied on immunoSEQ multiplex PCR, and the TCRdb table lists in-frame clones only, not all of them. The sample has a few hundred thousand clones, 75% to 90% seen once. Source material: peripheral blood. The receptors originated from a young woman with acute or convalescent COVID-19.

This clone occurred once. The rearrangement joins TRBV25-1 to TRBJ2-4; no reliable D call. The V and J ends lost 5 bases and 8 bases respectively, with 13 bases between them. In germline, CDR1 is MGHDK, CDR2 SYGVNS. The CDR3 covers 13 residues. In DNA, the CDR3 is TGTGCCAGCAGTTCTCCCGCCCGGGACATTCAGTACTTC. It is translated as CASSSPARDIQYF.

The V and J genes are TRBV10-2 and TRBJ1-2, with TRBD1 matching 10 bases. Trimming cost V 4 bases and J 8 bases; bases outside gene matches: 10. There are 15 residues in the CDR3. Germline V CDR1 and CDR2: WSHSY, SAAADI. The CDR3 spells CASSVGTGDAVGYTF. In nucleotides, the CDR3 is TGCGCCAGCAGTGTCGGGACAGGGGATGCGGTCGGCTACACCTTC.

CDR3 nucleotides: TGTGCCAGCAGCCCCTCGGGCTACACCTTC. It yields the protein CASSPSGYTF. This chain connects TRBV7-9 to TRBJ1-2; D not certain. The V gene lost 5 bases and the J gene lost 8 bases, with 6 bases spanning the gap. CDR1 and CDR2 from the germline V gene are SEHNR and FQNEAQ (reference sequence). The CDR3 extends over 10 amino acids.

The V and J genes are TRBV3-1 (or the pseudogene TRBV3-2) and TRBJ2-1, with 8 bases identical to TRBD1. J lost 6 bases, V lost 3 bases, and 7 bases had no gene match. The length of the CDR3 is 15 residues. The V gene's germline CDR1 is LGHDT and CDR2 YNNKEL (reference sequence). The CDR3 spells CASSHGQGAFNEQFF. CDR3 sequence (DNA): TGTGCCAGCAGCCATGGGCAGGGGGCGTTCAATGAGCAGTTCTTC.

This rearrangement joins TRBV6-6 to TRBJ1-1; tentatively, D is TRBD1 (5 bases). V dropped 0 bases and J dropped 0 bases, with 8 bases sitting between them. Germline lookup yields CDR1 MNHNY and CDR2 SVGAGI (reference sequence). CDR3 length equals 15 residues. The CDR3 DNA reads as TGTGCCAGCAGTTACTCTACAGGTCTGAACACTGAAGCTTTCTTT. Protein sequence: CASSYSTGLNTEAFF.

The chain employs TRBV12-3 or TRBV12-4 and TRBJ1-1; 8 nucleotides line up with TRBD1. The CDR3 has 13 amino acids. V lost 8 bases to trimming and J lost 6 bases; unmatched junction nucleotides: 8. The DNA of the CDR3 is TGTGCCAGCGAGGGACAGGCGGAACCTGAAGCTTTCTTT. It codes for CASEGQAEPEAFF.

The CDR3: CASSRGSSAEAFF. CDR3 DNA: TGTGCCAGCAGCCGAGGATCGTCGGCTGAAGCTTTCTTT. The chain joins TRBV27 to TRBJ1-1; no firm D call. Germline loops: CDR1 MNHEY, CDR2 SMNVEV (reference sequence). This CDR3 is built from 13 residues. Between the trimmed V and J ends, which lost 6 bases and 6 bases, there was a span of 14 bases.